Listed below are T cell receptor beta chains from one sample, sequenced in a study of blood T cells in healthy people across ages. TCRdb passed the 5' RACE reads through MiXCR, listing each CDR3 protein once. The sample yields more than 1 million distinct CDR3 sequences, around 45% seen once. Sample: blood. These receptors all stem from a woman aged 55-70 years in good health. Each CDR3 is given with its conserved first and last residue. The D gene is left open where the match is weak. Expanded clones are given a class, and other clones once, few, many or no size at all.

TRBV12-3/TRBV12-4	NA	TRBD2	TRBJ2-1	CASSLRLAGDYNEQFF	TGTGCCAGCAGTTTAAGACTAGCGGGGGATTACAATGAGCAGTTCTTC
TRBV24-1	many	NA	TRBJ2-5	CATSDPDRYQETQYF	TGTGCCACCAGTGACCCGGACCGGTACCAAGAGACCCAGTACTTC
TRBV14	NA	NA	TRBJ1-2	CASSQGLIYGYTF	TGTGCCAGCAGCCAGGGACTTATCTATGGCTACACCTTC
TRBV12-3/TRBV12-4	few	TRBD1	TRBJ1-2	CASRLTPGQGPYGYTF	TGTGCCAGCAGATTAACTCCGGGACAGGGGCCCTATGGCTACACCTTC
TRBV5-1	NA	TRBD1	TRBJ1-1	CASSLRQGKRTEAFF	TGCGCCAGCAGCCTCCGACAGGGTAAAAGGACTGAAGCTTTCTTT
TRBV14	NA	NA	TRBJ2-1	CASSQDEEGWRDNEQFF	TGTGCCAGCAGCCAAGATGAGGAGGGTTGGAGGGACAACGAGCAGTTCTTC
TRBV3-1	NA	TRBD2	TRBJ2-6	CASRHTSAEANVLTF	TGTGCCAGCAGGCACACTAGCGCTGAGGCCAACGTCCTGACTTTC
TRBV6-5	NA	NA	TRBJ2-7	CASSYAASYEQYF	TGTGCCAGCAGTTACGCGGCTAGCTACGAGCAGTACTTC
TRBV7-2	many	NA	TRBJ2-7	CASLLATSSYEQYF	TGTGCCAGCCTCCTAGCGACTAGCTCCTACGAGCAGTACTTC
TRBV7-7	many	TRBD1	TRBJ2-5	CASSTGTGETQYF	TGTGCCAGCAGCACCGGGACAGGGGAGACCCAGTACTTC
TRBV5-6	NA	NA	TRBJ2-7	CASSPLKIQPGRFTYEQYF	TGTGCCAGCAGTCCCCTCAAAATCCAACCCGGCAGGTTTACCTACGAGCAGTACTTC
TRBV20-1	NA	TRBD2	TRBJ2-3	CSAQTTTSGRADTQYF	TGCAGTGCTCAGACCACGACTAGCGGGAGGGCCGATACGCAGTATTTT
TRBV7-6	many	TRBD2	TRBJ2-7	CASSPEGLAGLEQYF	TGTGCCAGCAGCCCAGAGGGACTAGCGGGGTTGGAGCAGTACTTC
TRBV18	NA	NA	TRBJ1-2	CASSPPSETGYTF	TGTGCCAGCTCACCACCGTCGGAGACGGGCTACACCTTC
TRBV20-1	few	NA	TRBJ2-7	CSASWGVGGEQYF	TGCAGTGCTAGTTGGGGGGTGGGAGGCGAGCAGTACTTC
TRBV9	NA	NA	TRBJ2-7	CASSVVPRGNEQYF	TGTGCCAGCAGCGTAGTCCCTCGAGGGAATGAGCAGTACTTC
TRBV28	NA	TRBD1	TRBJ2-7	CASSFEGTGWSWEQYF	TGTGCCAGCAGTTTTGAAGGGACAGGGTGGTCTTGGGAGCAGTACTTC
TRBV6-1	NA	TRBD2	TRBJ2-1	CASSRTGGRGTSGANEQFF	TGTGCCAGCAGCCGCACAGGGGGCCGGGGGACTAGCGGGGCGAATGAGCAGTTCTTC
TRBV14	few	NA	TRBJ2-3	CASSLLDGDTQYF	TGTGCCAGCAGCCTTCTAGACGGAGATACGCAGTATTTT
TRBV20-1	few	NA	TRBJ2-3	CSAVGDETDTQYF	TGCAGTGCCGTTGGGGACGAAACAGATACGCAGTATTTT
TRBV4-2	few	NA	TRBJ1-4	CASSQEFWGASEKLFF	TGTGCCAGCAGCCAAGAATTTTGGGGGGCGAGTGAAAAACTGTTTTTT
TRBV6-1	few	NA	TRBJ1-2	CASADGYTF	TGTGCCAGCGCAGATGGCTACACCTTC
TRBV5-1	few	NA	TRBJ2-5	CASTQSPAIQETQYF	TGCGCCAGCACACAGAGTCCGGCAATCCAAGAGACCCAGTACTTC
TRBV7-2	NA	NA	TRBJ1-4	CASSLEGMGREKLFF	TGTGCCAGCAGCTTAGAAGGGATGGGCCGGGAAAAACTGTTTTTT
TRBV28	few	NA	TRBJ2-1	CASSLFFNEQFF	TGTGCCAGCAGTTTATTCTTCAATGAGCAGTTCTTC
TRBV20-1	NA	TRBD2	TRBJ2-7	CSARDLGRGEYF	TGCAGTGCTAGAGATCTGGGTCGGGGGGAGTACTTC
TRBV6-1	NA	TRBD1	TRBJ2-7	CASSVGTGFSYEQYF	TGTGCCAGCAGTGTAGGGACAGGGTTCTCCTACGAGCAGTACTTC
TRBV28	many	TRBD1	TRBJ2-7	CASRGTDSYEQYF	TGTGCCAGCAGGGGGACAGATTCCTACGAGCAGTACTTC
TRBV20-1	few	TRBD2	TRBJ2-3	CSATPTSGSEDTQYF	TGCAGTGCTACCCCGACTAGCGGGAGCGAAGATACGCAGTATTTT
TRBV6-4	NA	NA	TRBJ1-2	CASSDGYGGTNYGYTF	TGTGCCAGCAGTGATGGGTATGGAGGGACTAACTATGGCTACACCTTC
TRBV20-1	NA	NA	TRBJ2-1	CSARDVGNEQFF	TGCAGTGCTAGAGATGTGGGGAATGAGCAGTTCTTC
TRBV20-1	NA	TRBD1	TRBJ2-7	CSAITTGVYEQYF	TGCAGTGCTATAACAACAGGGGTCTACGAGCAGTACTTC
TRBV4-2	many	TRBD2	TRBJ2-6	CASSQDIWVAGGDGANVLTF	TGTGCCAGCAGCCAAGATATATGGGTAGCGGGAGGTGATGGGGCCAACGTCCTGACTTTC
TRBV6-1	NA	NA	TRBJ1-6	CASSALTPIYNSPLHF	TGTGCCAGCAGTGCCCTAACACCGATCTATAATTCACCCCTCCACTTT
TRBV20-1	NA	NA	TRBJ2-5	CSASRLYHQETQYF	TGCAGTGCTAGTCGTCTGTACCACCAAGAGACCCAGTACTTC
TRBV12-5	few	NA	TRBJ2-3	CANGRDYTDTQYF	TGTGCTAACGGGCGGGATTACACAGATACGCAGTATTTT
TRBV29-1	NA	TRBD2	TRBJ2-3	CSVEHSGLITDTQYF	TGCAGCGTTGAGCATAGCGGGTTAATCACAGATACGCAGTATTTT
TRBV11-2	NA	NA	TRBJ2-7	CASRECKDYEQYF	TGTGCCAGCAGGGAGTGCAAAGACTACGAGCAGTACTTC
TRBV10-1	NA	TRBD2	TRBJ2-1	CASSESGRRNEQFF	TGCGCCAGCAGTGAGTCCGGGAGGAGGAATGAGCAGTTCTTC
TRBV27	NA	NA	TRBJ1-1	CASSLTKVTEAFF	TGTGCCAGCAGTTTAACGAAGGTCACTGAAGCTTTCTTT
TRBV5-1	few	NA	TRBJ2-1	CASSLSPQGTHNEQFF	TGCGCCAGCAGCTTGTCCCCCCAGGGCACACACAATGAGCAGTTCTTC
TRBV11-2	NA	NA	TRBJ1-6	CASSPRQGSSYNSPLHF	TGTGCCAGCAGCCCCCGGCAGGGGAGCTCCTATAATTCACCCCTCCACTTT
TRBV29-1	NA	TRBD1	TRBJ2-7	CSTRDRGWNNEQYF	TGCAGCACCCGGGACAGGGGGTGGAACAATGAGCAGTACTTC
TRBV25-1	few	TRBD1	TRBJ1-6	CASSAGTGGNSPLHF	TGTGCCAGCAGTGCCGGGACAGGGGGTAATTCACCCCTCCACTTT
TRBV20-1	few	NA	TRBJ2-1	CSADEYGSPSDEQFF	TGCAGTGCGGACGAGTACGGGAGTCCATCGGATGAGCAGTTCTTC
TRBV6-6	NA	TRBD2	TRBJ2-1	CASSYGPSGYNEQFF	TGTGCCAGCAGTTACGGTCCTAGCGGCTACAATGAGCAGTTCTTC
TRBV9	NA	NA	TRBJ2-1	CASSVDNRLHYNEQFF	TGTGCCAGCAGCGTGGACAACAGGTTACACTACAATGAGCAGTTCTTC
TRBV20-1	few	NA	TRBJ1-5	CSARKPATDSNQPQHF	TGCAGTGCTAGAAAGCCTGCGACTGATAGCAATCAGCCCCAGCATTTT
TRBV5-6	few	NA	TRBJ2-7	CASSLVASDYEQYF	TGTGCCAGCAGCTTGGTGGCCAGCGACTACGAGCAGTACTTC
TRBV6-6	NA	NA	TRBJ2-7	CASSDRRQATTYEQYF	TGTGCCAGCAGTGACCGCCGACAGGCAACCACCTACGAGCAGTACTTC
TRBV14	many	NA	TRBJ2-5	CASSQDLLVPSQETQYF	TGTGCCAGCAGCCAAGATCTCCTGGTACCCAGCCAAGAGACCCAGTACTTC
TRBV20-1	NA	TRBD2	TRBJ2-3	CSARGVAGYTDTQYF	TGCAGTGCTAGAGGGGTAGCGGGATACACAGATACGCAGTATTTT
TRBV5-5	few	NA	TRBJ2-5	CASSRLPQGNQETQYF	TGTGCCAGCAGCCGATTACCTCAGGGGAATCAAGAGACCCAGTACTTC
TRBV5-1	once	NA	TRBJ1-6	CASSLSRGANSPLHF	TGCGCCAGCAGCCTTTCGCGGGGGGCGAATTCACCCCTCCACTTT
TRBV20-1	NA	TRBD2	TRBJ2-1	CSAQGLADRSYNEQFF	TGCAGTGCCCAAGGACTAGCGGACCGCTCCTACAATGAGCAGTTCTTC
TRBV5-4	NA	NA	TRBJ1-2	CASSTNRFYGYTF	TGTGCCAGCAGCACCAACAGGTTCTATGGCTACACCTTC
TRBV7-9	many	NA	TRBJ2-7	CASSLVGRSYEQYF	TGTGCCAGCAGTTTAGTTGGACGCAGCTACGAGCAGTACTTC
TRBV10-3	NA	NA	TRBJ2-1	CAISDDLGGDEQFF	TGTGCCATCAGTGACGACTTGGGCGGCGATGAGCAGTTCTTC